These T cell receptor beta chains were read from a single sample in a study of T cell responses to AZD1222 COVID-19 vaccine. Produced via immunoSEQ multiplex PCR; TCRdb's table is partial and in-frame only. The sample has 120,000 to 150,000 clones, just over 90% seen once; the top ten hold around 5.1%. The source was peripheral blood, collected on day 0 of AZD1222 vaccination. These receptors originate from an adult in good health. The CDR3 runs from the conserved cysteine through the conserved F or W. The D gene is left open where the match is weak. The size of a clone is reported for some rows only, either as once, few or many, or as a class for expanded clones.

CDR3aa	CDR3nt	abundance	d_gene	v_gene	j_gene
CASSILASNTGELFF	TGTGCCAGCAGCATACTTGCCTCGAACACCGGGGAGCTGTTTTTT	once	.	TRBV6-5	TRBJ2-2
CASSLGGVNTEAFF	TGTGCCAGCAGCTTGGGAGGGGTGAACACTGAAGCTTTCTTT	.	.	TRBV11-2	TRBJ1-1
CASSQARGSYSYEQYF	TGTGCCAGCAGCCAAGCCCGGGGCAGCTACTCCTACGAGCAGTACTTC	.	.	TRBV14	TRBJ2-7
CASRGTGTETQYF	TGTGCCAGCAGAGGCACAGGGACGGAGACCCAGTACTTC	.	.	TRBV25-1	TRBJ2-5
CASIRSGSPNTGELFF	TGTGCCAGCATTCGGAGCGGATCTCCGAACACCGGGGAGCTGTTTTTT	.	.	TRBV28	TRBJ2-2
CASSPTSSYNEQFF	TGTGCCAGCAGCCCCACTAGCTCCTACAATGAGCAGTTCTTC	.	.	TRBV7-2	TRBJ2-1
CASSSVAGGPGTGELFF	TGTGCCAGCAGCTCGGTAGCGGGAGGGCCCGGCACCGGGGAGCTGTTTTTT	.	TRBD2	TRBV7-3	TRBJ2-2
CASSQGLFRDTEAFF	TGTGCCAGCAGCCAGGGGTTATTCCGGGACACTGAAGCTTTCTTT	.	.	TRBV3-1/TRBV3-2	TRBJ1-1
CASSLDYESYHSYNEQFF	TGTGCCAGCAGCTTGGACTACGAGTCTTACCACTCCTACAATGAGCAGTTCTTC	.	.	TRBV5-5	TRBJ2-1
CASSYMVEAVEQYF	TGTGCCAGCAGTTATATGGTCGAGGCGGTCGAGCAGTACTTC	.	.	TRBV6-2/TRBV6-3	TRBJ2-7
CASREVSDSGNTIYF	TGTGCCAGTAGAGAGGTATCGGACTCTGGAAACACCATATATTTT	.	.	TRBV19	TRBJ1-3